The source of this T cell receptor beta chain is a study of blood T cell dynamics during melanoma immunotherapy. Across the study: First-line therapy was either pembrolizumab or nivolumab with ipilimumab for metastatic melanoma.

The assay received all extracted DNA from sorted CD8+ subsets. Clones were sequenced by immunoSEQ multiplex PCR, and TCRdb holds only the in-frame ones, with some missing. The sample records approximately 4,000 clones, more than 95% being singletons. General study points: The most clonal sorted CD8+ subset, immune-effector cells, was closest to cell-free DNA CDR3 sequences.

Time point noted: pre-treatment baseline. One draw preceded checkpoint blockade; another followed its first cycle at week 3. Germline-derived CDR1 and CDR2 are SGHTS and YDEGEE. This CDR3 has 16 residues. The V gene end was trimmed by 5 bases and the J gene end by 1 base; junction bases not matched to a gene: 11. Of note for this clone: Its antigen is unknown.

Material: effector memory CD8+ T cells from blood, obtained from a patient treated with checkpoint blockade. The chain employs TRBV5-8 and TRBJ2-7, with 8 bases matching TRBD1. This TCR derives from a human donor with melanoma. CDR3 protein: CASSYDRGRGSYEQYF. CDR3 nucleotide sequence: TGTGCCAGCAGTTATGACAGGGGACGGGGATCCTACGAGCAGTACTTC.